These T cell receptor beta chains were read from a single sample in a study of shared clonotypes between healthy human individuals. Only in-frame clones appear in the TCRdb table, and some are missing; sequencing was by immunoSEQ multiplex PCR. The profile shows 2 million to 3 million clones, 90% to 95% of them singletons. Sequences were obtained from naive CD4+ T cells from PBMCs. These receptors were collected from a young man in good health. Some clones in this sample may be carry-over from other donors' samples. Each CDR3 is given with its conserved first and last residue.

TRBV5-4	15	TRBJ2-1	CASSLEGTAFNEQFF
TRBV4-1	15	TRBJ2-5	CASSQGPAGGETQYF
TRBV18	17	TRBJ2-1	CASSPPKGQGTYNEQFF
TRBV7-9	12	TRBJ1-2	CASSSGDRGKTF
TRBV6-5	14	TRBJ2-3	CASSWTSDTDTQYF
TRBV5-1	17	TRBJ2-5	CASSLSPSGPEQETQYF
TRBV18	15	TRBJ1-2	CASSPYGTGNYGYTF
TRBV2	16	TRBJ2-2	CASSISLMGIYGELFF
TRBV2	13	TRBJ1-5	CASSQGLVEPQHF
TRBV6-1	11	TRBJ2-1	CASVDHGEQFF
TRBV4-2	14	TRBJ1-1	CASSLGGANTEAFF
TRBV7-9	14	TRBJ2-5	CASSQFGVQETQYF
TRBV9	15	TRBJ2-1	CASSVAPGPYNEQFF
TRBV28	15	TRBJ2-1	CASTARRGSYNEQFF
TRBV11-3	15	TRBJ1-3	CASSLGASSGNTIYF
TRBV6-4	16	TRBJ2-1	CASSDSIGQGPNEQFF
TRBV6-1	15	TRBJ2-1	CASSRTGPTYNEQFF
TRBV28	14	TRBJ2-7	CASAESRDKYEQYF
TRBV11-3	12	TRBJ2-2	CASSSPFGELFF
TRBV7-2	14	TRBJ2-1	CASSLDWSYNEQFF